This entry lists 8 T cell receptor beta chains sequenced from one sample in a study of graft-versus-host responses after intestinal transplantation. Repertoires were generated with immunoSEQ multiplex PCR, while TCRdb's copy carries only in-frame clones and drops some. Seen here are approximately 15,000 clones, approximately 61% observed once, and the top ten hold roughly 10%. Graft samples were processed, releasing intraepithelial and lamina propria lymphocytes. The source material was ileum tissue, sampled around 640 days after intestinal transplantation. These receptors originate from a human patient who received an intestinal transplant, so some T cells may come from the graft donor.

This clone was counted between two and nine times. The V gene is TRBV19, the J gene TRBJ2-6, with D possibly matching TRBD2 (7 bases). Germline V gene sequence: CDR1 LNHDA, CDR2 SQIVND (reference sequence). The V end was cut by 5 bases, the J end by 4 bases, with 15 bases between. This CDR3 is 16 amino acids long. The CDR3 region has the DNA TGTGCCAGTAGTTCGGACGCGGGGGCCGGGGCCAACGTCCTGACTTTC. This translates into CASSSDAGAGANVLTF.

The V call is TRBV4-1, the J call TRBJ2-5, with 7 bases that match TRBD1. The J call is uncertain, as TRBJ2-7 better fits the DNA end. The CDR3 has 14 amino acids. CDR1 is MGHRA, CDR2 YSYEKL, per germline. The CDR3 spells CASSLRQGVFEQYF. The CDR3 DNA reads as TGCGCCAGCAGCCTCCGGCAGGGGGTGTTCGAGCAGTACTTC.

The genes are TRBV6-5 and TRBJ2-3, with a tentative D call TRBD1 (6 bases). This CDR3 contains 14 residues. Germline values: CDR1 MNHEY, CDR2 SVGAGI. Trimming removed 2 bases from V and 2 bases from J, with 8 bases in between. The CDR3 loop is CASSYGGPTDTQYF. CDR3 coding DNA: TGTGCCAGCAGTTACGGGGGCCCCACAGATACGCAGTATTTT.

V and J are TRBV6-1 and TRBJ2-7, with a tentative D call TRBD2 (6 bases). Germline V gene sequence: CDR1 MNHNS, CDR2 SASEGT. V lost 5 bases, J lost 0 bases, and 14 bases lay in between. The CDR3 sequence is 15 residues long. The CDR3 DNA sequence: TGTGCCAGCAGTTCCCCCCGGGGGAGCTCCTACGAGCAGTACTTC. Translating it yields CASSSPRGSSYEQYF.

The chain joins TRBV6-6 to TRBJ2-7; D might be TRBD1 (6 bases). The CDR3 contains 13 residues. V was clipped by 4 bases and J by 7 bases, with 14 bases between them. The germline V gene has CDR1 MNHNY and CDR2 SVGAGI (reference sequence). Written as DNA, the CDR3 is TGTGCCAGCAGTTCAATACATACAGGGGAGCAGTACTTC. It codes for CASSSIHTGEQYF.

The chain links TRBV19 to TRBJ1-1; no clear D gene. The CDR3 runs to 13 residues. Trimming removed 6 bases at V and 0 bases at J, with 8 bases between. The germline gives CDR1 LNHDA, CDR2 SQIVND (reference sequence). The CDR3 coding sequence is TGTGCCAGTAGCACAAGTCTGAACACTGAAGCTTTCTTT. Amino acid sequence: CASSTSLNTEAFF.

This clone appeared once. The chain carries TRBV4-3 and TRBJ1-2, with D possibly matching TRBD1 (6 bases). The CDR3 is 14 amino acids. The germline V gene encodes CDR1 LGHNA and CDR2 YSLEER. The V end was cut by 1 base, the J end by 5 bases, with 11 bases between. The CDR3 coding sequence is TGCGCCAGCAGCCAAGTGGGACATCTGTATGGCTACACCTTC. Residues: CASSQVGHLYGYTF.

The table lists this clone with a few counts. The CDR3 here is CASSSTWGAGELFF. The CDR3 region has the DNA TGTGCCAGCAGCAGTACCTGGGGCGCCGGGGAGCTGTTTTTT. V usage is TRBV27 and J usage is TRBJ2-2, with a weak D call TRBD1 (5 bases). V was pared by 6 bases and J by 6 bases, with 14 bases between. The CDR3 runs to 14 residues. CDR1 is MNHEY and CDR2 is SMNVEV in the germline V gene (reference sequence).